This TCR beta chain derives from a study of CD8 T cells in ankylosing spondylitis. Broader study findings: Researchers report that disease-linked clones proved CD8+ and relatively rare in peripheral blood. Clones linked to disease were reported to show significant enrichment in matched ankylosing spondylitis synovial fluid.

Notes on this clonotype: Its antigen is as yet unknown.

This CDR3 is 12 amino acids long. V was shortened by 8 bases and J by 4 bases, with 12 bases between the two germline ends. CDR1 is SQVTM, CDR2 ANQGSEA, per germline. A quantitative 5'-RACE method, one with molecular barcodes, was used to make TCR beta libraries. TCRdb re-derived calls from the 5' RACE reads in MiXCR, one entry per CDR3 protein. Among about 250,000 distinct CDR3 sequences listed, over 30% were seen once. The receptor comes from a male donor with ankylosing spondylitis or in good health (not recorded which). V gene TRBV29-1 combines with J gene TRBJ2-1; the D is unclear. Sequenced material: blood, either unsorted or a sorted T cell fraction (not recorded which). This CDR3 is CSFYLAYNEQFF. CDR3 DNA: TGCAGCTTTTACCTGGCGTACAATGAGCAGTTCTTC.